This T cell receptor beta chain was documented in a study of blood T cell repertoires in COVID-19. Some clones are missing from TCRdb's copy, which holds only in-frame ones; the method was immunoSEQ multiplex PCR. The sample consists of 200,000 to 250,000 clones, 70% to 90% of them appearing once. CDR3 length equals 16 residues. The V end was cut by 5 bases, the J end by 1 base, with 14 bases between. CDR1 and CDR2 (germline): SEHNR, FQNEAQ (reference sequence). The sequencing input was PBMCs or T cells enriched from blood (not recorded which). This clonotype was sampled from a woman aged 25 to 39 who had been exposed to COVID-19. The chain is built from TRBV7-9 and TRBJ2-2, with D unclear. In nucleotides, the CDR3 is TGTGCCAGCAGCCAGCAGGCCCATGTGAACACCGGGGAGCTGTTTTTT. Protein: CASSQQAHVNTGELFF.